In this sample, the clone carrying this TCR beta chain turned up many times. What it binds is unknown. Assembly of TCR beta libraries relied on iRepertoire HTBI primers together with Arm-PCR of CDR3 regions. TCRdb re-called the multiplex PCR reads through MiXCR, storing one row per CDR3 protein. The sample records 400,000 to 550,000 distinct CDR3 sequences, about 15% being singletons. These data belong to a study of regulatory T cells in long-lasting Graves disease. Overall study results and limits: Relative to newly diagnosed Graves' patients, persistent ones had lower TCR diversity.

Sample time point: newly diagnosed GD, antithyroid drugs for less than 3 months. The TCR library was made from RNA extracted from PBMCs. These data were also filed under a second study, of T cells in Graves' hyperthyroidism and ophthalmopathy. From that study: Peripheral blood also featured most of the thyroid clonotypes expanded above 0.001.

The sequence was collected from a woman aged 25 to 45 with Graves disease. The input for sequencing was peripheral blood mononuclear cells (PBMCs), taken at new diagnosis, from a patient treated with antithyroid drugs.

In DNA form, the CDR3 reads TGTGCCAGCGGCGGGAAGAACACCGGGGAGCTGTTTTTT. It codes for CASGGKNTGELFF. The chain joins TRBV7-2 to TRBJ2-2; D may be TRBD2 (6 bases). The V gene lost 8 bases and the J gene lost 1 base, with 8 bases spanning the gap. The CDR3 sequence is 13 residues long. The V gene's germline CDR1 is SGHTA and CDR2 FQGNSA.